The clone carrying this T cell receptor beta chain appeared a few times. The antigen is undetermined. The PBMCs were sourced from fresh peripheral blood (about 10 ml). Germline loops: CDR1 SGHVS, CDR2 FNYEAQ. With 4 bases clipped from V and 4 bases from J, the junction kept 13 bases outside the gene matches. The CDR3 contains 17 residues. This sample was taken from a study of T cells in Graves' hyperthyroidism and ophthalmopathy. Study-level results: The model anticipated ophthalmopathy a median about 6.5 months pre-onset. Blood held most thyroid clonotypes expanded above 0.001 frequency. Classification by a 13 V-J model distinguished ophthalmopathy from stable hyperthyroidism.

Regions amplified from RNA transcripts were the TCR beta CDR3 regions. With the HTBI primer set, the TCR CDR3 went through a first round of RT-PCR. TCRdb reprocessed the multiplex PCR reads with MiXCR, giving one entry per CDR3 protein. The table has hundreds of thousands of distinct CDR3 sequences, 20% to 25% seen once. The sample consisted of blood. This chain connects TRBV7-6 to TRBJ2-5, with 9 bases aligning to TRBD1. The TCR originated in a man aged 30 to 45 with Graves' ophthalmopathy. The CDR3 reads CASSSRSGTGRRETQYF. The CDR3 DNA is TGTGCCAGCAGCTCCCGTTCCGGGACAGGGAGAAGAGAGACCCAGTACTTC. The full variable domain, in which reference TRBV7-6 and TRBJ2-5 provide the parts outside the CDR3, is GAGVSQSPRYKVTKRGQDVALRCDPISGHVSLYWYRQALGQGPEFLTYFNYEAQQDKSGLPNDRFSAERPEGSISTLTIQRTEQRDSAMYRCASSSRSGTGRRETQYFGPGTRLLVL.